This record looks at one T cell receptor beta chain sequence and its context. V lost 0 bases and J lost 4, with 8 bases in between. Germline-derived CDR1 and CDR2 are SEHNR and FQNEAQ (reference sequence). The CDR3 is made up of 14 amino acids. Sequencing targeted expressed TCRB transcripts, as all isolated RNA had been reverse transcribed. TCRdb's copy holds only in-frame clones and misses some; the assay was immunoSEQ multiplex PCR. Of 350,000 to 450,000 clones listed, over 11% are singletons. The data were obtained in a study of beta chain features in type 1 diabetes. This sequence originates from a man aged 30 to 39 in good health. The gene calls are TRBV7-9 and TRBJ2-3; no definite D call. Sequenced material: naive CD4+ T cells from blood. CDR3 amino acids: CASSLARSSDTQYF. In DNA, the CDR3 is TGTGCCAGCAGCTTAGCGCGGTCTTCAGATACGCAGTATTTT.